This T cell receptor beta chain was observed in a study of a mutant IDH1 vaccine in newly diagnosed glioma. Study in general: Once 4-6 weeks had passed after radiotherapy alone, vaccination started, or it started with temozolomide cycles. Of the patients given treatment, approximately 60% were male and around 40% were female, and a mean age of about 44 years was recorded. Prior therapy was radiotherapy, temozolomide, or both; most received both.

The germline V gene encodes CDR1 SGHTA and CDR2 FQGTGA. After removal of 5 bases from V and 1 base from J, the junction contained 14 bases not matched to a gene. This CDR3 is 20 amino acids long. Time point of the sample: week 23, last vaccination. Doses comprised 300 ug of mutant IDH1 20-mer peptide each, plus topical imiquimod. Produced via immunoSEQ multiplex PCR; TCRdb's table is partial and in-frame only. The table includes 43,000 or so clones, roughly 83% detected once. This clone has only a few counts. What it binds is not known. The receptor was isolated from a young woman with glioma. Some clones in this sample may be carry-over from other donors' samples. Sequenced here: PBMCs, sampled from a glioma patient whose treatment included an IDH1 peptide vaccine. The J gene is TRBJ2-3, the V gene TRBV7-3; 14 nucleotides agree with TRBD2. Here the CDR3 reads CASSPGLAGGGTPRTDTQYF. DNA of the CDR3: TGTGCCAGCAGCCCCGGACTAGCGGGGGGCGGTACTCCCCGCACAGATACGCAGTATTTT.